This T cell receptor beta chain was retrieved from a study of blood T cell repertoires in COVID-19. Clones were read by immunoSEQ multiplex PCR, and TCRdb kept only the in-frame ones, dropping some. The sample lists about 480,000 clones, more than 75% occurring once. V shed 3 bases, J shed 2 bases, and the junction held 3 bases outside the gene matches. The CDR3 consists of 15 residues. Germline V gene sequence: CDR1 MGHRA, CDR2 YSYEKL. Categorization into cohorts depended on clinical history that participants reported. This clone was counted a few times. The rearrangement links TRBV4-1 to TRBJ1-1, with 10 bases fitting TRBD1. This clonotype was obtained from a woman aged 40-49 years who had recovered from COVID-19. The source material was PBMCs or T cells enriched from blood (not recorded which). The CDR3 is CASSQRDRGNTEAFF. The CDR3, as DNA: TGCGCCAGCAGCCAGAGGGACAGGGGAAACACTGAAGCTTTCTTT.